The text below deals with one T cell receptor beta chain. Original data processing: Cell counts per sample came from amplifying reference gene primers. Generated by immunoSEQ multiplex PCR, the TCRdb table keeps only in-frame clones and is missing some. The DNA was the basis for D and trimming; V, J and clone size are from that table. The sample lists 36,000 or so clones, about nine tenths seen once, with around 4.9% in the top ten. This entry is derived from a study of blood T cell repertoires in COVID-19. Study details: There were acute and convalescent COVID-19 samples, and they came from the United States, Italy and Spain. From T cells, B-cell-depleted T cells, or PBMCs came the material, which was cDNA or gDNA.

Trimming removed 1 base from V and 6 bases from J; junction bases left unmatched: 5. Germline V gives CDR1 LGHNA, CDR2 YNFKEQ. The CDR3 loop spans 15 amino acids. The TCR sequence derives from a human donor in a cohort sampled during active COVID-19. The V call is TRBV4-2, the J call TRBJ1-5; 8 bases agree with TRBD1. The sequenced sample was peripheral blood. The CDR3 here is CASSQGRQGAQPQHF. In DNA, the CDR3 is TGTGCCAGCAGCCAAGGACGGCAGGGGGCTCAGCCCCAGCATTTT.